Following are 28 T cell receptor beta chains from one sample sequenced in a study of regulatory T cells in long-lasting Graves disease. The TCR beta library used iRepertoire HTBI primers with Arm-PCR amplification of CDR3. TCRdb used MiXCR to reprocess the multiplex PCR reads, holding one entry per CDR3 protein. The data show roughly 380,000 distinct CDR3 sequences, 16% seen once. The time point is: newly diagnosed GD, antithyroid drugs for less than 3 months. Construction of the TCR library relied on RNA isolated from PBMCs. The data also belong to a second study, concerning T cells in Graves' hyperthyroidism and ophthalmopathy.

This sample comprised peripheral blood mononuclear cells (PBMCs), obtained at new diagnosis, from a patient treated with antithyroid drugs. The receptors shown here come from a man aged 40-49 years with Graves disease.

The rearrangement joins TRBV11-3 to TRBJ2-1, with 8 bases fitting TRBD2. The CDR3 spans 15 residues. Germline V gene lookup returns CDR1 SGHNT and CDR2 YENEEA. After removal of 5 bases from V and 9 bases from J, the junction contained 12 bases not matched to a gene. The CDR3 region has the DNA TGTGCCAGCAGCCCGACAGCGGGAGATAGTGCTGAGCAGTTCTTC. Residues: CASSPTAGDSAEQFF.

This clonotype was found many times. The genes are TRBV20-1 and TRBJ2-1; 10 bases are shared with TRBD2. Germline CDR1 reads DFQATT; CDR2 reads SNEGSKA (reference sequence). J gave up 0 bases and V 0 bases, and 8 bases lay outside the gene matches. The CDR3 is 18 amino acids. CDR3 amino acids: CSARDIGRLAGSYNEQFF. Written as DNA, the CDR3 is TGCAGTGCTAGAGATATCGGCCGACTAGCGGGCTCCTACAATGAGCAGTTCTTC.

This clonotype was detected many times. This sequence joins TRBV28 and TRBJ1-5; unclear D gene. CDR3 length: 16 residues. With 3 bases removed from V and 0 bases from J, the gap between germline ends came to 12 bases. Looked up from germline, CDR1 is MDHEN and CDR2 is SYDVKM. CDR3 sequence: CASSFLSVNSNQPQHF. CDR3 sequence (DNA): TGTGCCAGCAGTTTTTTGAGTGTTAATAGCAATCAGCCCCAGCATTTT.

This clonotype was recorded at least ten times. V and J are TRBV12-3 or TRBV12-4 and TRBJ2-5; perhaps TRBD1 as D (5 bases). V lost 4 bases, J lost 4 bases, and 13 bases lay in between. The CDR3 is made up of 14 amino acids. CDR3 in DNA: TGTGCCAGCAGTTCGAGCGAGACAGTAGAGACCCAGTACTTC. Translating it yields CASSSSETVETQYF.

The chain joins TRBV3-1 to TRBJ2-7; 7 nucleotides match TRBD1. The germline gives CDR1 LGHDT, CDR2 YNNKEL (reference sequence). This CDR3 spans 15 amino acids. Losses at the gene ends were 1 base for V and 2 bases for J; bases not matched to a gene: 5. CDR3 loop: CASSQGRDRPYEQYF. The CDR3 DNA reads TGTGCCAGCAGCCAAGGCCGGGACAGACCCTACGAGCAGTACTTC.

This clonotype was counted ten times or more. The chain uses TRBV20-1 and TRBJ2-7, with D perhaps assigned TRBD1 or TRBD2 (5 bases each). CDR1 and CDR2 (germline): DFQATT, SNEGSKA (reference sequence). The germline V and J ends were trimmed by 3 bases and 0 bases, with 6 bases remaining between them. This CDR3 is 12 amino acids long. CDR3 coding DNA: TGCAGTGCTAGGAGGGGCTCCTACGAGCAGTACTTC. Translated, it gives CSARRGSYEQYF.

In its sample, this clonotype was seen many times. The rearrangement joins TRBV7-2 to TRBJ2-1; 7 positions agree with TRBD1. The V segment lost 5 bases and the J segment 4 bases; nucleotides outside the gene matches: 8. Germline CDR1 reads SGHTA; CDR2 reads FQGNSA. This CDR3 has 15 residues. CDR3 DNA sequence: TGTGCCAGCAGCCCGACAGGGTGGGGATACAATGAGCAGTTCTTC. This codes for CASSPTGWGYNEQFF. The variable domain in full, with the rest retrieved from reference TRBV7-2 and TRBJ2-1, is GAGVSQSPSNKVTEKGKDVELRCDPISGHTALYWYRQSLGQGLEFLIYFQGNSAPDKSGLPSDRFSAERTGGSVSTLTIQRTQQEDSAVYLCASSPTGWGYNEQFFGPGTRLTVL.

About this clonotype itself: The conserved final phenylalanine or tryptophan is absent from the CDR3, which likely points to a read error. The chain employs TRBV3-1 and TRBJ2-7; TRBD1 is a possible D gene (5 bases). CDR1 LGHDT and CDR2 YNNKEL come from the germline V gene (reference sequence). The CDR3 extends over 15 amino acids. Trimming cost V 1 base and J 2 bases, with 12 bases left between them. Written as DNA, the CDR3 is TGTGCCAGCAGCCAAGCTGGGGCCGAAACCTACGAGCAGTACCTC. It encodes CASSQAGAETYEQYL.

In its sample, this clonotype was seen many times. This sequence joins TRBV12-3 or TRBV12-4 and TRBJ2-5, with 9 nucleotides matching TRBD2. The CDR3 loop spans 15 amino acids. J was trimmed by 2 bases and V by 7 bases; bases with no gene match: 8. CDR3 sequence (DNA): TGTGCCAGCACCAGAGCGGGGGGTCCGCAAGAGACCCAGTACTTC. Residues: CASTRAGGPQETQYF.

This clonotype occurred many times. The CDR3 DNA reads as TGTGCCAGCAGTGAGACTATCTACAATGAGCAGTTCTTC. Translation gives CASSETIYNEQFF. The chain carries TRBV2 and TRBJ2-1, with D tentatively TRBD2 (5 bases). CDR3 size: 13 residues. CDR1 is SNHLY, CDR2 FYNNEI, per germline. Trimming cost V 3 bases and J 3 bases, with 6 bases left between them.

The sample holds a few counts of this clonotype. The chain recombines TRBV5-1 with TRBJ1-2; D is undetermined. CDR1 and CDR2 (germline): SGHRS, YFSETQ. The CDR3 is made up of 15 amino acids. V lost 2 bases and J 9 bases, leaving 20 bases between the germline ends. In DNA, the CDR3 is TGCGCCAGCAGCTTAACATCTCCAGGCCACTGGAGCTACACCTTC. It translates to CASSLTSPGHWSYTF.

This clonotype was observed at least ten times. The chain links TRBV20-1 to TRBJ1-5, with TRBD1 as a possible D gene (5 bases). The V gene lost 3 bases and the J gene lost 1 base, with 22 bases spanning the gap. The CDR3 consists of 18 residues. CDR1 and CDR2 from the germline V gene are DFQATT and SNEGSKA (reference sequence). This CDR3 is CSASNPARASISNQPQHF. In DNA, the CDR3 is TGCAGTGCTAGTAATCCGGCCAGGGCGAGCATAAGCAATCAGCCCCAGCATTTT.

This clonotype was seen repeatedly, ten times or more. The chain carries TRBV20-1 and TRBJ2-7, with 8 bases lining up with TRBD1. The V gene's germline CDR1 is DFQATT and CDR2 SNEGSKA (reference sequence). CDR3 length equals 14 residues. V dropped 1 base and J dropped 2; count of bases not matched to a gene: 4. The CDR3 DNA reads as TGCAGTGCTAGAGGGACAGGGATCGCCTACGAGCAGTACTTC. Translation gives CSARGTGIAYEQYF.

On this clonotype itself: A far larger clone is only one base removed, so a read error is likely. Without the conserved terminal phenylalanine or tryptophan, this CDR3 likely stems from a read error. The chain is built from TRBV6-2 or TRBV6-3 and TRBJ2-5; D is tentatively TRBD1 or TRBD2 (6 bases each). Germline CDR1 reads MNHEY; CDR2 reads SVGEGT. The CDR3 runs 12 residues. The ends were cut back, 4 bases at V and 4 bases at J, with 7 bases in the middle. DNA of the CDR3: TGTGCCAGCAGTTGGGGGGCAGAGACCCAGTACCTC. Translating gives CASSWGAETQYL.

The genes are TRBV27 and TRBJ1-5; a possible D gene is TRBD1 (5 bases). Trimming shortened V by 2 bases and J by 2 bases, and 10 bases separated the two germline ends. The CDR3 totals 15 residues. Germline V gives CDR1 MNHEY, CDR2 SMNVEV (reference sequence). The CDR3 loop reads CASSLRSQGNQPQHF. The DNA of the CDR3 is TGTGCCAGCAGTTTACGTTCACAGGGCAATCAGCCCCAGCATTTT.

Remarks on this clonotype: This could be a read error, since a much larger clone is one nucleotide away. The genes are TRBV12-3 or TRBV12-4 and TRBJ2-5; 9 bases match TRBD2. CDR3 length: 17 amino acids. This CDR3 is CASSPGLAALGQETEYF. Written as DNA, the CDR3 is TGTGCCAGCAGCCCGGGACTAGCCGCCCTCGGACAAGAGACCGAGTACTTC.

There are many counts of this clonotype. The chain links TRBV12-3 or TRBV12-4 to TRBJ2-1; TRBD1 matches 10 bases. The J segment lost 1 base and the V segment lost 6 bases, leaving 6 bases of the junction unmatched. This CDR3 contains 16 residues. Written as DNA, the CDR3 is TGTGCCAGCAGCCCGGGACAGGGGTTATCCTACAATGAGCAGTTCTTC. It specifies CASSPGQGLSYNEQFF.

The chain has TRBV20-1 and TRBJ2-5, with D perhaps given as TRBD1 or TRBD2 (5 bases each). Germline V gene data show CDR1 as DFQATT and CDR2 as SNEGSKA (reference sequence). The CDR3 spans 14 residues. V was shortened by 5 bases and J by 7 bases, with 20 bases between the two germline ends. In nucleotides, the CDR3 is TGCAGTGCTGTCGGGGACCAAGGTATTGGGACCCAGTACTTC. It is translated as CSAVGDQGIGTQYF.

The gene calls are TRBV7-3 and TRBJ2-2; 8 bases match TRBD1. V lost 3 bases to trimming and J lost 4 bases; unmatched junction nucleotides: 4. Per the germline V gene, CDR1 is SGHTA and CDR2 is FQGTGA. This CDR3 spans 15 amino acids. CDR3 nucleotide sequence: TGTGCCAGCAGCTTTCGGACAGGGAGCACCGGGGAGCTGTTTTTT. It specifies CASSFRTGSTGELFF.

The sample holds many counts of this clonotype. V and J are TRBV6-2 or TRBV6-3 and TRBJ2-1; TRBD2 matches 11 bases. This CDR3 region has 16 residues. Germline values: CDR1 MNHEY, CDR2 SVGEGT. V trimming: 5 bases; J trimming: 4 bases; junction bases outside the gene matches: 7. In nucleotides, the CDR3 is TGTGCCAGCAGTCCGTTAGCGGGGGGGCCTTACAATGAGCAGTTCTTC. It encodes CASSPLAGGPYNEQFF.

This chain's CDR3 is CASSLSRAFSGNTIYF. The CDR3 nucleotides read TGTGCCAGCAGTTTAAGTCGGGCCTTCTCTGGAAACACCATATATTTT. The V and J genes are TRBV28 and TRBJ1-3, with D unresolved. CDR1 and CDR2 (germline): MDHEN, SYDVKM. The CDR3 contains 16 residues. V dropped 2 bases and J dropped 0 bases, with 11 bases sitting between them.

Ten or more counts support this clonotype. The rearrangement joins TRBV18 to TRBJ2-5; D is unclear. CDR1 is KGHSH, CDR2 LQKENI, per germline. The CDR3 consists of 14 residues. With 0 bases removed from V and 5 bases from J, the gap between germline ends came to 10 bases. The CDR3 DNA sequence: TGTGCCAGCTCACCACCGAATAGTCAGGAGACCCAGTACTTC. It yields the protein CASSPPNSQETQYF.

This clonotype was found many times. The chain couples TRBV20-1 to TRBJ2-1; the match to TRBD2 covers 8 bases. Losses at the gene ends were 6 bases for V and 0 bases for J; bases not matched to a gene: 10. Germline-derived CDR1 and CDR2 are DFQATT and SNEGSKA (reference sequence). There are 16 residues in the CDR3. This CDR3 reads CSARGGFKLSYNEQFF. The CDR3 bases are TGCAGTGCCCGGGGGGGGTTTAAACTCTCCTACAATGAGCAGTTCTTC.

This clonotype was observed many times. This chain uses TRBV9 with TRBJ1-5, with D maybe TRBD1 (6 bases). This CDR3 comprises 15 residues. CDR1 SGDLS and CDR2 YYNGEE come from the germline V gene. Deletions cut 3 bases from V and 0 bases from J, with 10 bases between. CDR3 in amino acids: CASSEGGNSNQPQHF. The DNA for the CDR3 is TGTGCCAGCAGCGAGGGGGGTAATAGCAATCAGCCCCAGCATTTT.

This clonotype was picked up many times. The chain has TRBV2 and TRBJ1-2; 7 nucleotides agree with TRBD1. CDR1 SNHLY and CDR2 FYNNEI come from the germline V gene. The CDR3 contains 13 residues. Unmatched junction bases numbered 5, after V lost 4 bases and J lost 6 bases. CDR3 bases: TGTGCCAGCAGTGTCGAAACAGGGGATGGCTACACCTTC. This sequence encodes CASSVETGDGYTF.

The sample holds many counts of this clonotype. This chain uses TRBV7-8 with TRBJ2-5, with 16 bases lining up with TRBD2. This CDR3 contains 16 residues. Germline assignment: CDR1 SGHVS and CDR2 FQNEAQ. Trimming at V came to 3 bases and at J to 5 bases, leaving 3 bases not matched to a gene. The CDR3 DNA reads as TGTGCCAGCAGCTTGGGACTAGCGGGGGGGTTGGAGACCCAGTACTTC. As protein: CASSLGLAGGLETQYF.

This clonotype was picked up many times. The J gene is TRBJ1-5, the V gene TRBV12-3 or TRBV12-4; D is uncertain. The CDR3 contains 12 residues. The V gene lost 6 bases and the J gene lost 3 bases, with 6 bases spanning the gap. CDR3 bases: TGTGCCAGCAGCCCCCACAATCAGCCCCAGCATTTT. This encodes CASSPHNQPQHF.

Many counts were recorded for this clonotype. The J gene is TRBJ2-5, the V gene TRBV15; 8 positions agree with TRBD2. The J segment lost 7 bases and the V segment lost 4 bases, leaving 11 bases of the junction unmatched. Germline V gives CDR1 LNHNV, CDR2 YYDKDF (reference sequence). The CDR3 extends over 15 amino acids. CDR3 sequence: CATSTARGALGTQYF. The CDR3 nucleotides are TGTGCCACCAGCACGGCGCGGGGGGCCCTTGGGACCCAGTACTTC.